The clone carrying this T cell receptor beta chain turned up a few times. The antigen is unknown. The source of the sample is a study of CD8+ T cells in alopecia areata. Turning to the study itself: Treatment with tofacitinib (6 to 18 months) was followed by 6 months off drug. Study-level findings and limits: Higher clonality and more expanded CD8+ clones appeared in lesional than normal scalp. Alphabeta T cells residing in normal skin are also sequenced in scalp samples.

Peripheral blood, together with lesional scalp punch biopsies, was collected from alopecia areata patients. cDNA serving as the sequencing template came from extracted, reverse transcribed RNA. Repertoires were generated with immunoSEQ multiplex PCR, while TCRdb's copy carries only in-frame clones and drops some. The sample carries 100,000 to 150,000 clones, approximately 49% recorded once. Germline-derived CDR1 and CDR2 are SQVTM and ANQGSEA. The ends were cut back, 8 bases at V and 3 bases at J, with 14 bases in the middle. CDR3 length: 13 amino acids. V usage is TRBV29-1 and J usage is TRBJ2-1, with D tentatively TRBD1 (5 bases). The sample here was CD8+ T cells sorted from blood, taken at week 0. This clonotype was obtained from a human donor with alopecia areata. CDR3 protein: CSFWGGNYNEQFF. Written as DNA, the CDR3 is TGCAGCTTCTGGGGCGGTAACTACAATGAGCAGTTCTTC.